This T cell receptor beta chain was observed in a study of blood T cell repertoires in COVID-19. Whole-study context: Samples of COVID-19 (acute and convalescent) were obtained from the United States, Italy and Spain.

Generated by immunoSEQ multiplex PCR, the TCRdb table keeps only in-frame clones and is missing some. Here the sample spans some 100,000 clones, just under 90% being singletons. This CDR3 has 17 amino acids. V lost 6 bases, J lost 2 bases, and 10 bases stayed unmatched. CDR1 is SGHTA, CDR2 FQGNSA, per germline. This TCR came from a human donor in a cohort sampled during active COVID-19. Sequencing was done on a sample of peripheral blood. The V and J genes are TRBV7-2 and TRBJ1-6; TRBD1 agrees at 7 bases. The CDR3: CASRPTQGSPYNSPLHF. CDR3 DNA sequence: TGTGCCAGCAGACCGACACAGGGGAGCCCCTATAATTCACCCCTCCACTTT.